The 13 T cell receptor beta chains below were found in one sample sequenced in a study of blood T cell repertoires in COVID-19. The protocol was immunoSEQ multiplex PCR, while the TCRdb copy is restricted to in-frame clones and leaves out a portion. The sample has roughly 280,000 clones; 88% are singletons. Sequenced material: peripheral blood. All receptors derive from a woman in her 30s with COVID-19, enrolled during active disease.

The chain has TRBV6-4 and TRBJ2-1, with 10 bases that match TRBD1. CDR3 length: 15 amino acids. The J segment lost 6 bases and the V segment lost 8 bases, leaving 10 bases of the junction unmatched. Germline loops: CDR1 MRHNA, CDR2 SNTAGT. CDR3 in DNA: TGTGCCAGCGGGAAGACAGGGGGCGCTCCCAATGAGCAGTTCTTC. It is translated as CASGKTGGAPNEQFF.

The sample holds a few counts of this clone. J is TRBJ2-3 and V is TRBV2, with 7 nucleotides matching TRBD2. The CDR3 is 14 residues long. The germline gives CDR1 SNHLY, CDR2 FYNNEI. V lost 8 bases, J lost 2 bases, and 7 bases stayed unmatched. CDR3 nucleotides: TGTGCCAGCGTCGTGCGGGAGTTCACAGATACGCAGTATTTT. It encodes CASVVREFTDTQYF.

In this sample, this clone turned up once. The V and J genes are TRBV19 and TRBJ1-1; D unclear. The length of the CDR3 is 15 residues. Trimming pared 3 bases from V and 3 bases from J, leaving 14 bases between. Germline V gene sequence: CDR1 LNHDA, CDR2 SQIVND (reference sequence). In DNA form, the CDR3 reads TGTGCCAGTAGTATCTACTTGCGCATGGACACTGAAGCTTTCTTT. This translates into CASSIYLRMDTEAFF.

This clone was observed a handful of times. This CDR3 is also generated by other DNA sequences in the sample. J is TRBJ1-5 and V is TRBV2, with D possibly being TRBD1 (5 bases). The CDR3 extends over 13 amino acids. The V gene's germline CDR1 is SNHLY and CDR2 FYNNEI. Trimming shortened V by 3 bases and J by 4 bases, and 7 bases separated the two germline ends. The CDR3: CASSEEGNQPQHF. In DNA, the CDR3 is TGTGCCAGCAGTGAGGAGGGGAATCAGCCCCAGCATTTT.

The chain links TRBV9 to TRBJ2-1; D might be TRBD2 (6 bases). Germline V gene data show CDR1 as SGDLS and CDR2 as YYNGEE. The CDR3 contains 15 residues. Trimming pared 5 bases from V and 10 bases from J, leaving 22 bases between. The CDR3 sequence is CASSADPGASNEQFF. The CDR3 nucleotides read TGTGCCAGCAGTGCCGACCCGGGAGCTTCAAACGAGCAGTTCTTC.

This rearrangement joins TRBV27 to TRBJ1-1, with 8 bases fitting TRBD1. Germline-derived CDR1 and CDR2 are MNHEY and SMNVEV (reference sequence). This CDR3 comprises 15 residues. Germline trimming cut 3 bases from V and 5 bases from J; bases unmatched to any gene: 8. CDR3 sequence (DNA): TGTGCCAGCAGTTTCAAGCGGACAGGGTTTACTGAAGCTTTCTTT. Its protein is CASSFKRTGFTEAFF.

V usage is TRBV5-6 and J usage is TRBJ2-7; 7 bases are a match to TRBD2. J gave up 2 bases and V 0 bases, and 5 bases lay outside the gene matches. Germline assignment: CDR1 SGHDT and CDR2 YYEEEE. CDR3 length equals 15 residues. The CDR3 DNA follows: TGTGCCAGCAGCTTGGGTCTAGCGGAGGCCTACGAGCAGTACTTC. Encoded protein: CASSLGLAEAYEQYF.

The chain is built from TRBV6-5 and TRBJ2-3, with D maybe TRBD2 (6 bases). From germline, CDR1 is MNHEY and CDR2 SVGAGI. Between the trimmed V and J ends, which lost 6 bases and 4 bases, there was a span of 11 bases. This CDR3 contains 13 residues. The CDR3 sequence is CASSLDYPDTQYF. DNA of the CDR3: TGTGCCAGCAGCTTGGACTATCCAGATACGCAGTATTTT.

This chain connects TRBV6-5 to TRBJ1-2; D gene uncertain. The V end was cut by 2 bases, the J end by 4 bases, with 17 bases between. From germline, CDR1 is MNHEY and CDR2 SVGAGI. This CDR3 is built from 16 residues. The CDR3 DNA reads TGTGCCAGCAGTTACGCCCCCCCCGGGGAAGCCTATGGCTACACCTTC. Amino acid sequence: CASSYAPPGEAYGYTF.

This rearrangement joins TRBV7-2 to TRBJ2-3; TRBD2 aligns across 9 bases. The CDR3 runs 13 residues. V dropped 5 bases and J dropped 4; count of bases not matched to a gene: 1. Germline-derived CDR1 and CDR2 are SGHTA and FQGNSA. CDR3 loop: CASSPSGADTQYF. The CDR3 DNA reads as TGTGCCAGCAGCCCTAGCGGGGCAGATACGCAGTATTTT.

The chain recombines TRBV5-1 with TRBJ2-7; 12 bases fit TRBD2. The germline gives CDR1 SGHRS, CDR2 YFSETQ. The CDR3 is 16 residues long. V was pared by 3 bases and J by 6 bases, with 10 bases of the junction left unmatched. The CDR3 sequence: CASSWDRLAGVLEQYF. CDR3 in DNA: TGCGCCAGCAGCTGGGACCGACTAGCGGGAGTGCTCGAGCAGTACTTC.

The gene calls are TRBV7-8 and TRBJ1-3, with D hard to call. Germline-derived CDR1 and CDR2 are SGHVS and FQNEAQ. The CDR3 is 16 amino acids. V lost 2 bases to trimming and J lost 0 bases, with 11 bases between them. The CDR3 DNA reads TGTGCCAGCAGCTTATTCCTGGACTTCTCTGGAAACACCATATATTTT. Its translation is CASSLFLDFSGNTIYF.

The rearrangement joins TRBV5-4 to TRBJ2-7, with TRBD1 identical over 8 bases. Germline CDR1 SGHNT, CDR2 YYREEE (reference sequence). J lost 0 bases, V lost 4 bases, and 6 bases had no gene match. This CDR3 has 15 amino acids. DNA for the CDR3: TGTGCCAGCAGCCTGGACAGGGCGCCCTCCTACGAGCAGTACTTC. Protein product: CASSLDRAPSYEQYF.